The 21 T cell receptor beta chains given below trace back to one sample, sequenced in a study of blood T cell repertoires in COVID-19. TCRdb's copy holds only in-frame clones and misses some; the assay was immunoSEQ multiplex PCR. The sample yields under 150,000 clones, about 84% seen once. The material sequenced was peripheral blood. These receptors were obtained from a man aged 50 to 59 with acute or convalescent COVID-19.

The chain combines TRBV28 with TRBJ1-4; D may be TRBD1 (5 bases). Trimming shortened V by 5 bases and J by 6 bases, and 13 bases separated the two germline ends. CDR3 length: 14 amino acids. Germline V gene data show CDR1 as MDHEN and CDR2 as SYDVKM. The CDR3 region has the DNA TGTGCCAGCAGTGCCGACAGATTAGATGAAAAACTGTTTTTT. Translation: CASSADRLDEKLFF.

V gene TRBV7-3 combines with J gene TRBJ1-1, with TRBD1 identical over 7 bases. Germline V gene data show CDR1 as SGHTA and CDR2 as FQGTGA. Trimming at V came to 0 bases and at J to 2 bases, leaving 3 bases not matched to a gene. The CDR3 is made up of 15 amino acids. The DNA of the CDR3 is TGTGCCAGCAGCTTAACCTGGGACAGTAACACTGAAGCTTTCTTT. This encodes CASSLTWDSNTEAFF.

This sequence joins TRBV4-1 and TRBJ2-5, with a tentative D call TRBD2 (6 bases). There are 15 residues in the CDR3. Trimming took off 4 bases at V and 7 bases at J, with 19 bases between the two ends. Germline V gene lookup returns CDR1 MGHRA and CDR2 YSYEKL. CDR3 region: CASSPSGRGKGTQYF. CDR3 bases: TGCGCCAGCAGCCCCTCGGGACGGGGGAAAGGGACCCAGTACTTC.

This chain connects TRBV5-6 to TRBJ1-2; D might be TRBD1 (5 bases). V lost 3 bases and J 8 bases, leaving 23 bases between the germline ends. The germline V gene has CDR1 SGHDT and CDR2 YYEEEE. The CDR3 loop spans 16 amino acids. The CDR3 DNA reads as TGTGCCAGCAGCTCCCTTTCTGGGGGAGGGGCTGAAGGCTACACCTTC. Translating it yields CASSSLSGGGAEGYTF.

The rearrangement joins TRBV3-1 (or the pseudogene TRBV3-2) to TRBJ1-1, with TRBD1 matching 11 bases. The V gene's germline CDR1 is LGHDT and CDR2 YNNKEL (reference sequence). Unmatched junction bases numbered 3, after V lost 4 bases and J lost 5 bases. This CDR3 is built from 14 residues. CDR3 sequence reads: CASSLGQGATEAFF. As DNA, the CDR3 is TGTGCCAGCAGCCTCGGACAGGGGGCTACTGAAGCTTTCTTT.

The chain carries TRBV6-6 and TRBJ2-2; 7 bases agree with TRBD1. From germline, CDR1 is MNHNY and CDR2 SVGAGI (reference sequence). V gave up 6 bases and J gave up 1 base; unmatched junction bases: 5. The CDR3 consists of 15 residues. The CDR3 sequence: CASRTGTENTGELFF. The CDR3 DNA sequence: TGTGCCAGCAGAACCGGGACAGAGAACACCGGGGAGCTGTTTTTT.

The V call is TRBV6-5, the J call TRBJ2-7; TRBD1 agrees at 10 bases. J gave up 3 bases and V 4 bases, and 6 bases lay outside the gene matches. Germline lookup yields CDR1 MNHEY and CDR2 SVGAGI. CDR3 size: 15 residues. The CDR3 reads CASSSFRTGGYEQYF. The CDR3 DNA reads TGTGCCAGCAGTTCTTTCAGGACAGGGGGCTACGAGCAGTACTTC.

J is TRBJ2-2 and V is TRBV18, with D hard to call. Germline CDR1 KGHSH, CDR2 LQKENI. The V end was cut by 6 bases, the J end by 0 bases, with 8 bases between. The CDR3 covers 14 residues. The CDR3 region is CASSPGPNTGELFF. CDR3 nucleotide sequence: TGTGCCAGCTCGCCGGGTCCGAACACCGGGGAGCTGTTTTTT.

The chain links TRBV9 to TRBJ1-4; 10 nucleotides match TRBD1. This CDR3 comprises 15 residues. The junction had 3 bases not matched to a gene; V was cut back by 2 bases and J by 5 bases. Germline assignment: CDR1 SGDLS and CDR2 YYNGEE. As DNA, the CDR3 is TGTGCCAGCAGCGTCCGGGACAGGGGAAATGAAAAACTGTTTTTT. The encoded protein is CASSVRDRGNEKLFF.

J is TRBJ1-1 and V is TRBV3-1 (or the pseudogene TRBV3-2); perhaps TRBD1 as D (6 bases). Trimming took 3 bases from V and 1 from J, leaving 18 bases between them. The CDR3 totals 17 residues. Germline-derived CDR1 and CDR2 are LGHDT and YNNKEL (reference sequence). CDR3 nucleotides: TGTGCCAGCAGCCAGTGGGGTCTTCAGGGGTCGAACACTGAAGCTTTCTTT. It is translated as CASSQWGLQGSNTEAFF.

This clone appeared a single time. This rearrangement joins TRBV15 to TRBJ2-1; D perhaps matches TRBD1 (5 bases). This CDR3 region has 13 residues. V gave up 0 bases and J gave up 11 bases, with 11 bases separating them. Germline CDR1 LNHNV, CDR2 YYDKDF (reference sequence). The CDR3 region is CATSRDRQLKQFF. CDR3 DNA sequence: TGTGCCACCAGCAGAGACCGACAGTTAAAGCAGTTCTTC.

The chain combines TRBV24-1 with TRBJ2-7, with TRBD2 matching over 8 bases. The CDR3 totals 16 residues. The germline V gene has CDR1 KGHDR and CDR2 SFDVKD. V gave up 3 bases and J gave up 2 bases; unmatched junction bases: 8. CDR3 sequence (DNA): TGTGCCACCAGTGATAAGGTTAGCGGGGACACCTACGAGCAGTACGTC. It yields the protein CATSDKVSGDTYEQYV.

This chain links TRBV9 with TRBJ2-7; 8 nucleotides line up with TRBD1. Per germline, CDR1 SGDLS and CDR2 YYNGEE. This CDR3 contains 15 residues. V dropped 0 bases and J dropped 2; count of bases not matched to a gene: 4. CDR3 bases: TGTGCCAGCAGCGTAGGCCAGGGGGCAGCCTACGAGCAGTACTTC. It is translated as CASSVGQGAAYEQYF.

This sequence joins TRBV11-2 and TRBJ2-1; maybe TRBD1 (6 bases). This CDR3 has 11 amino acids. Germline V gives CDR1 SGHAT, CDR2 FQNNGV. V was pared by 5 bases and J by 10 bases, with 9 bases between. CDR3 in amino acids: CASSVRGEQFF. In DNA form, the CDR3 reads TGTGCCAGCAGCGTAAGGGGGGAGCAGTTCTTC.

This clone was found once. This chain uses TRBV5-4 with TRBJ1-1; no definite D call. The CDR3 length is 15 residues. With 4 bases removed from V and 0 bases from J, the gap between germline ends came to 13 bases. CDR1 SGHNT and CDR2 YYREEE come from the germline V gene (reference sequence). CDR3 nucleotide sequence: TGTGCCAGCAGCACAGTCACAGCTTTGAACACTGAAGCTTTCTTT. Protein sequence: CASSTVTALNTEAFF.

V gene TRBV6-4 combines with J gene TRBJ1-1, with D perhaps matching TRBD1 (6 bases). CDR3 length: 13 residues. Deletions cut 6 bases from V and 7 bases from J, with 15 bases between. CDR1 is MRHNA, CDR2 SNTAGT, per germline. CDR3 in amino acids: CASSKQGRSEAFF. The CDR3 region has the DNA TGTGCCAGCAGCAAACAGGGAAGGAGTGAAGCTTTCTTT.

The chain employs TRBV5-1 and TRBJ2-1; tentative D call: TRBD1 (7 bases). Trimming shortened V by 5 bases and J by 4 bases, and 16 bases separated the two germline ends. Germline CDR1 SGHRS, CDR2 YFSETQ. The CDR3 extends over 15 amino acids. In DNA form, the CDR3 reads TGCGCCAGCAGTCTGGAGGGGGCAACGTACAATGAGCAGTTCTTC. It codes for CASSLEGATYNEQFF. The whole variable domain, remainder taken from reference TRBV5-1 and TRBJ2-1, is KAGVTQTPRYLIKTRGQQVTLSCSPISGHRSVSWYQQTPGQGLQFLFEYFSETQRNKGNFPGRFSGRQFSNSRSEMNVSTLELGDSALYLCASSLEGATYNEQFFGPGTRLTVL.

This clone has only one observation. The rearrangement joins TRBV6-1 to TRBJ1-5, with unresolved D. The length of the CDR3 is 13 residues. V shed 2 bases and J shed 7 bases, with 9 bases lying between them. CDR1 and CDR2 (germline): MNHNS, SASEGT. CDR3 sequence: CASSEMLEQPQHF. In DNA form, the CDR3 reads TGTGCCAGCAGTGAAATGTTAGAGCAGCCCCAGCATTTT.

The CDR3 protein is CASSNVGGGLIEKLFF. The CDR3 nucleotides read TGCGCCAGCAGCAACGTAGGGGGCGGGTTGATTGAAAAACTGTTTTTT. The chain combines TRBV5-1 with TRBJ1-4; 7 bases map to TRBD1. The CDR3 extends over 16 amino acids. Germline lookup yields CDR1 SGHRS and CDR2 YFSETQ. V lost 4 bases to trimming and J lost 7 bases; unmatched junction nucleotides: 13.

This chain uses TRBV12-3 or TRBV12-4 with TRBJ2-2; D remains unclear. The CDR3 totals 12 residues. V gave up 7 bases and J gave up 5 bases, with 8 bases separating them. The CDR3 DNA is TGTGCCAGCACCCTCCTGACCGGGGAGCTGTTTTTT. It encodes CASTLLTGELFF.

The chain recombines TRBV9 with TRBJ1-6; D is unclear. Germline CDR1 SGDLS, CDR2 YYNGEE. The CDR3 consists of 13 residues. Trimming shortened V by 0 bases and J by 8 bases, and 6 bases separated the two germline ends. CDR3 sequence reads: CASSVAVDSPLHF. CDR3 DNA sequence: TGTGCCAGCAGCGTAGCTGTAGATTCACCCCTCCACTTT.